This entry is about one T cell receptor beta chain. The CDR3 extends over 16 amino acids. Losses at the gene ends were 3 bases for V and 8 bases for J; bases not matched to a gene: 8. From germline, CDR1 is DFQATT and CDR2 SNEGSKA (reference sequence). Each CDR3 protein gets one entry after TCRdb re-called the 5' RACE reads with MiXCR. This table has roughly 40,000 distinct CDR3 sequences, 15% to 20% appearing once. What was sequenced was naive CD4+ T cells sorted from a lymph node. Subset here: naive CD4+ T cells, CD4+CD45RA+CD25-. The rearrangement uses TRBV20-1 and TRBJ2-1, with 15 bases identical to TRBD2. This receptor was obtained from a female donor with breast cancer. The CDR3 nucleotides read TGCAGTGCTAGTGGGACTAGCGGGAGGAGTGGCGATGAGCAGTTCTTC. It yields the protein CSASGTSGRSGDEQFF.